The 20 T cell receptor beta chains below were found in one sample sequenced in a study of T cell responses to AZD1222 COVID-19 vaccine. Sequencing used immunoSEQ multiplex PCR; TCRdb keeps in-frame clones, though not all of them. The sample yields about 120,000 clones, 85% to 90% seen once. This sample comprised peripheral blood, obtained on day 0 of AZD1222 vaccination. The receptors here all came from an adult in good health.

V usage is TRBV5-1 and J usage is TRBJ2-7; D might be TRBD1 or TRBD2, each matching 6 bases. V lost 6 bases, J lost 0 bases, and 13 bases lay in between. The CDR3 length is 14 residues. Germline CDR1 SGHRS, CDR2 YFSETQ. The DNA for the CDR3 is TGCGCCAGCAAAGGCGGGACACTCTCCTACGAGCAGTACTTC. It translates to CASKGGTLSYEQYF.

The chain carries TRBV18 and TRBJ2-2; TRBD1 aligns across 8 bases. Germline CDR1 is KGHSH and CDR2 is LQKENI. The CDR3 spans 16 residues. Trimming took 3 bases from V and 0 from J; bases not matched to a gene: 3. The CDR3 protein is CASSPQGAANTGELFF. The CDR3 nucleotides read TGTGCCAGCTCACCCCAGGGGGCTGCGAACACCGGGGAGCTGTTTTTT.

V is TRBV7-2 and J is TRBJ1-1; no reliable D call. Trimming stripped 5 bases from V and 9 bases from J, with 19 bases between. Per germline, CDR1 SGHTA and CDR2 FQGNSA. This CDR3 has 14 residues. CDR3 region: CASSPTPSGLKAFF. CDR3 nucleotide sequence: TGTGCCAGCAGCCCAACCCCGAGCGGGCTTAAAGCTTTCTTT.

V gene TRBV6-5 combines with J gene TRBJ2-7; 7 bases fit TRBD1. The CDR3 has 13 residues. The V segment lost 6 bases and the J segment 2 bases; nucleotides outside the gene matches: 4. CDR1 is MNHEY, CDR2 SVGAGI, per germline. CDR3 nucleotide sequence: TGTGCCAGCAGATCCGGGACAGCCTACGAGCAGTACTTC. Its protein is CASRSGTAYEQYF.

The chain is built from TRBV11-3 and TRBJ2-1; unclear D gene. Germline V gene sequence: CDR1 SGHNT, CDR2 YENEEA. The V and J ends lost 5 bases and 4 bases respectively, with 15 bases between them. The CDR3 is made up of 15 amino acids. CDR3 protein: CASSLSSRVYNEQFF. The CDR3 DNA follows: TGTGCCAGCAGCCTCTCCTCACGGGTGTACAATGAGCAGTTCTTC.

This chain uses TRBV18 with TRBJ1-4; 7 positions agree with TRBD1. The junction had 6 bases not matched to a gene; V was cut back by 3 bases and J by 5 bases. Germline V gene sequence: CDR1 KGHSH, CDR2 LQKENI. The CDR3 consists of 15 residues. The CDR3 region has the DNA TGTGCCAGCTCACCCCGGGGGACAGAGAATGAAAAACTGTTTTTT. Protein sequence: CASSPRGTENEKLFF.

This chain joins TRBV6-2 or TRBV6-3 and TRBJ2-1, with D unclear. Germline V gives CDR1 MNHEY, CDR2 SVGEGT. Trimming left V 6 bases short and J 5 bases short, with 5 bases between. The CDR3 runs to 11 residues. CDR3 residues: CASSNDNEQFF. The DNA for the CDR3 is TGTGCCAGCAGCAATGACAATGAGCAGTTCTTC.

A single count supports this clone. The chain links TRBV7-2 to TRBJ2-2; D unresolved. V was pared by 5 bases and J by 1 base, with 14 bases between. Germline CDR1 SGHTA, CDR2 FQGNSA. The CDR3 totals 16 residues. The CDR3 is CASSDTVILNTGELFF. The DNA of the CDR3 is TGTGCCAGCAGCGATACAGTCATCCTGAACACCGGGGAGCTGTTTTTT.

The chain is built from TRBV19 and TRBJ2-5, with unresolved D. Trimming stripped 3 bases from V and 5 bases from J, with 13 bases between. Germline loops: CDR1 LNHDA, CDR2 SQIVND (reference sequence). The CDR3 is made up of 14 amino acids. The CDR3 is CASSIAAVRETQYF. The CDR3 region has the DNA TGTGCCAGTAGTATTGCGGCAGTCCGTGAGACCCAGTACTTC.

The chain carries TRBV7-3 and TRBJ2-6; 8 nucleotides line up with TRBD1. The CDR3 runs to 16 residues. V trimming: 10 bases; J trimming: 4 bases; junction bases outside the gene matches: 12. In germline, CDR1 is SGHTA, CDR2 FQGTGA. CDR3 DNA: TGTGCCACCGGACAGGGAGCGATCGGAGGGGCCAACGTCCTGACTTTC. Translation gives CATGQGAIGGANVLTF.

The J gene is TRBJ1-4, the V gene TRBV5-1; no firm D call. The V and J ends lost 0 bases and 0 bases respectively, with 6 bases between them. Per germline, CDR1 SGHRS and CDR2 YFSETQ. The CDR3 runs 15 residues. CDR3 bases: TGCGCCAGCAGCTTGGATTTCGCAACTAATGAAAAACTGTTTTTT. The encoded protein is CASSLDFATNEKLFF.

The V gene is TRBV2, the J gene TRBJ1-2; D is perhaps TRBD1 (6 bases). V was pared by 8 bases and J by 5 bases, with 27 bases between. The CDR3 length is 17 residues. Germline assignment: CDR1 SNHLY and CDR2 FYNNEI. The CDR3 DNA reads as TGTGCCAGCTGCCCCCTTCCAACAGGGCGCGCGGAGTATGGCTACACCTTC. Encoded protein: CASCPLPTGRAEYGYTF.

The rearrangement joins TRBV4-1 to TRBJ2-3; 8 bases are a match to TRBD1. Germline V gene data show CDR1 as MGHRA and CDR2 as YSYEKL. This CDR3 has 15 amino acids. V lost 3 bases and J lost 1; bases outside the gene matches: 3. The CDR3 is CASSHPGGGTDTQYF. The CDR3 nucleotides read TGCGCCAGCAGCCACCCAGGGGGCGGCACAGATACGCAGTATTTT.

The V and J genes are TRBV5-1 and TRBJ2-1, with D maybe TRBD2 (5 bases). Trimming pared 2 bases from V and 7 bases from J, leaving 16 bases between. The CDR3 contains 15 residues. Germline V gives CDR1 SGHRS, CDR2 YFSETQ. The CDR3 here is CASSFGLPTSNEQFF. Written as DNA, the CDR3 is TGCGCCAGCAGCTTTGGACTGCCCACAAGTAATGAGCAGTTCTTC. Full variable domain (missing parts from reference TRBV5-1 and TRBJ2-1): KAGVTQTPRYLIKTRGQQVTLSCSPISGHRSVSWYQQTPGQGLQFLFEYFSETQRNKGNFPGRFSGRQFSNSRSEMNVSTLELGDSALYLCASSFGLPTSNEQFFGPGTRLTVL.

The chain is built from TRBV6-5 and TRBJ1-5; maybe TRBD1 (5 bases). Germline V gene lookup returns CDR1 MNHEY and CDR2 SVGAGI. The CDR3 loop spans 15 amino acids. The V and J ends lost 2 bases and 1 base respectively, with 9 bases between them. CDR3 DNA: TGTGCCAGCAGTTACCAATGGGGCAGCAATCAGCCCCAGCATTTT. Amino acids: CASSYQWGSNQPQHF.

CDR3 coding DNA: TGTGCCAGCGGGGACAGATTGTATGGCTACACCTTC. Translating gives CASGDRLYGYTF. The rearrangement joins TRBV28 to TRBJ1-2; 7 nucleotides line up with TRBD1. V shed 8 bases, J shed 5 bases, and the junction held 5 bases outside the gene matches. The CDR3 extends over 12 amino acids. Per germline, CDR1 MDHEN and CDR2 SYDVKM.

The V gene is TRBV19, the J gene TRBJ1-5; TRBD1 matches at 9 bases. After removal of 4 bases from V and 0 bases from J, the junction contained 7 bases not matched to a gene. CDR3 size: 17 residues. CDR1 is LNHDA, CDR2 SQIVND, per germline (reference sequence). The DNA for the CDR3 is TGTGCCAGTAGTACCCTGGGACAGGGATATAGCAATCAGCCCCAGCATTTT. Amino acid sequence: CASSTLGQGYSNQPQHF.

This clone has just a few counts. V usage is TRBV2 and J usage is TRBJ1-5, with TRBD1 matching over 10 bases. Germline V gene data show CDR1 as SNHLY and CDR2 as FYNNEI. J was trimmed by 5 bases and V by 4 bases; bases with no gene match: 2. The CDR3 covers 14 residues. This chain's CDR3 is CASSGGQGHQPQHF. As DNA, the CDR3 is TGTGCCAGCAGTGGGGGACAGGGGCATCAGCCCCAGCATTTT.

J is TRBJ1-3 and V is TRBV5-1; TRBD1 matches 10 bases. Germline trimming cut 3 bases from V and 8 bases from J; bases unmatched to any gene: 2. Germline V CDR1 and CDR2: SGHRS, YFSETQ. There are 13 residues in the CDR3. CDR3 nucleotides: TGCGCCAGCAGCTCCGGGACAGGGGACACCATATATTTT. It encodes CASSSGTGDTIYF.

The chain links TRBV6-4 to TRBJ2-7; possibly TRBD1 for D (5 bases). This CDR3 region has 14 residues. Trimming took 9 bases from V and 3 from J, leaving 18 bases between them. Germline CDR1 reads MRHNA; CDR2 reads SNTAGT. The CDR3 DNA reads as TGTGCCAGGTTGCTCAGGGTGGGGCTCTACGAGCAGTACTTC. Translated: CARLLRVGLYEQYF.